Listed below are T cell receptor beta chains from one sample, sequenced in a study of post-analysis software for immune sequencing data. TCRdb redid the calling of the PCR reads with MiXCR, one entry per CDR3 protein. The sample yields hundreds of thousands of distinct CDR3 sequences, 25% to 30% seen once. Sequencing was done on a sample of blood. Every receptor here comes from a girl between 5 and 17 years old with multiple sclerosis. Both conserved end residues are part of each CDR3. The D gene is left open where the match is weak. Where a row states a size, it is once, few, many or the class of an expanded clone; other rows omit it.

TRBJ1-2 - TRBV7-2 - TGTGCCAGCAGCTTAGGCAGCTACTATGGCTACACCTTC CASSLGSYYGYTF
TRBJ2-3 few TRBV27 - TGTGCCAGCAGTTTACGAGGGACCCGCACAGATACGCAGTATTTT CASSLRGTRTDTQYF
TRBJ2-5 - TRBV25-1 - TGTGCCAGCAGTGAATATACAACGGGGGAGACCCAGTACTTC CASSEYTTGETQYF
TRBJ2-7 - TRBV28 - TGTGCCAGCAGTTTAAAGGGAGAAGACGAGCAGTACTTC CASSLKGEDEQYF
TRBJ2-1 few TRBV20-1 - TGCAGTGCTAGAGGTCTTCGGAATGAGCAGTTCTTC CSARGLRNEQFF
TRBJ2-4 - TRBV29-1 - TGCAGCGCCACGGTTGGGGGAGCCTACAATGAGCAGTACTTC CSATVGGAYNEQYF
TRBJ2-7 - TRBV5-5 TRBD1 TGTGCCAGCAGGCAGGGACAGGGGGCCCACGAGCAGTACTTC CASRQGQGAHEQYF
TRBJ1-6 - TRBV5-6 - TGTGCCAGCAGTCAGACGGAGGACAATTCACCCCTCCACTTT CASSQTEDNSPLHF
TRBJ2-5 few TRBV29-1 TRBD2 TGCAGCGGCCGGGAGGGACCAGAGAAAACCCCACAATTATCCCAGTACTTC CSGREGPEKTPQLSQYF
TRBJ2-3 - TRBV10-2 - TGCGCCAGCAGTGAGTCAAGTGGGGGAACGCAGTATTTT CASSESSGGTQYF
TRBJ2-1 - TRBV7-6 - TGTGCCAGCGGGGGCCCTGGTGGGGGGGCCAATGAGCAGTTCTTC CASGGPGGGANEQFF
TRBJ2-2 - TRBV4-1 TRBD2 TGCGCCAGCAGCCAAGAGGGACTAGCGGGGGGGAACACCGGGGAGCGGTTTTTT CASSQEGLAGGNTGERFF
TRBJ1-2 few TRBV2 TRBD1 TGTGCCAGCAATAAAGACAGGGCGTATGGCTACACCTTC CASNKDRAYGYTF
TRBJ2-1 - TRBV4-3 - TGCGCCAGCAGCCAAGTAGTGACCGGCCGCAATGAGCAGTTCTTC CASSQVVTGRNEQFF
TRBJ1-2 - TRBV7-2 TRBD1 TGTGCCAGCAGCAAGGGACAGAACTATGGCTACACCTTC CASSKGQNYGYTF
TRBJ1-4 - TRBV19 - TGTGCCACCTTTGCCGGGGAACTGTTTTTT CATFAGELFF
TRBJ2-1 - TRBV19 - TGTGCCAGTAGTATAGGCCCCCGGGAGAGCTCCTACAATGAGCAGTTCTTC CASSIGPRESSYNEQFF
TRBJ2-3 few TRBV29-1 TRBD2 TGCAGCGTTAACACGGGACTAGTGGCAGATACGCAGTATTTT CSVNTGLVADTQYF
TRBJ2-5 few TRBV6-1 TRBD1 TGTGCCAGCAGGGAAGGGTTACCCAACAGGGGGGAGACCCAGTACTTC CASREGLPNRGETQYF
TRBJ1-1 few TRBV20-1 - TGCAGTGCTAGACAGCCGAACACTGAAGCTTTCTTT CSARQPNTEAFF
TRBJ2-5 many TRBV2 - TGTGCCAGCAGTGAGTCCGGAGAGACCCAGTACTTC CASSESGETQYF
TRBJ2-3 few TRBV6-1 - TGTGCCAGCAGTACCCTGGAGTTCCCAGATACGCAGTATTTT CASSTLEFPDTQYF
TRBJ2-7 few TRBV7-2 - TGTGCCAGCAGCTCTTGGACAGAGAGCTCCTACGAGCAGTACTTC CASSSWTESSYEQYF
TRBJ2-1 - TRBV7-9 - TGTGCCAGCAGCGAGATACTATTAAACAATGAGCAGTTCTTC CASSEILLNNEQFF
TRBJ2-5 few TRBV10-3 TRBD2 TGTGCCATCAGTGACCCTAGCGGGACGGTACGGGAGCAGTACTTC CAISDPSGTVREQYF
TRBJ1-1 - TRBV7-2 TRBD1 TGTGCCAGCAGCATCACAGGGGGCAGCGCTTTCTTT CASSITGGSAFF
TRBJ2-5 many TRBV28 TRBD2 TGTGCCAGCAGTTTGCTAGCGGGAGGGGGAGAGACCCAGTACTTC CASSLLAGGGETQYF
TRBJ1-2 - TRBV7-9 TRBD1 TGTGCCAGCAGCACTCGGACAGGGACTGGCTACACCTTC CASSTRTGTGYTF
TRBJ1-5 once TRBV4-1 - TGCGCCAGCAGCCAAGACTGGGGGGTAAACAATCAGCCCCAGCATTTT CASSQDWGVNNQPQHF
TRBJ2-2 few TRBV28 TRBD1 TGTGCCAGCAGTTTAGGGACAGGGGACACCGGGGAGCTGTTTTTT CASSLGTGDTGELFF
TRBJ1-1 - TRBV29-1 - TGCAGCGGTTCAGTGGGTGGCACTGAAGCTTTCTTT CSGSVGGTEAFF
TRBJ2-3 few TRBV3-1 - TGTGCCAGCAGCCAAGGATACCAGGGAACAGATACGCAGTATTTT CASSQGYQGTDTQYF
TRBJ2-3 - TRBV6-2/TRBV6-3 - TGTGCCAGCAGTTACTCTCTCACCACGCAGTATTTT CASSYSLTTQYF
TRBJ1-1 - TRBV2 - TGTGCCACTTCAGACGAGGGAGCTTTCTTT CATSDEGAFF
TRBJ1-4 - TRBV7-9 TRBD1 TGTGCCAGCAGCTTAGGAGCAGGGGGACCCTCCTGGAAACTGTTTTTT CASSLGAGGPSWKLFF
TRBJ2-3 - TRBV6-2/TRBV6-3 - TGTGCCAGCAGTTACTCGAGTGTGTCGCGGATCACAGATACGCAGTATTTT CASSYSSVSRITDTQYF
TRBJ2-2 - TRBV29-1 - TGCAGCGTTGGCCTAGCCCACGCCGGGGAGCTGTTTTTT CSVGLAHAGELFF
TRBJ2-5 - TRBV6-1 - TGTGCCAGCAGTGTGGTAGGGTCAATCTGGAATGAGCAGTACTTC CASSVVGSIWNEQYF
TRBJ1-4 few TRBV10-3 - TGTGCCATCAGCACAGGGTTGGGTGAAAAACTGTTTTTT CAISTGLGEKLFF
TRBJ2-7 few TRBV15 - TGTGCCACCAGCAGAGCCGTAGCATTGGTCCACGAGCAGTACTTC CATSRAVALVHEQYF
TRBJ1-1 - TRBV5-1 - TGCGCCAGCAGCTTCACGGGGGAGGCCACTGAAGCTTTCTTT CASSFTGEATEAFF
TRBJ2-1 few TRBV7-9 - TGTGCCAGCAGCTTAGCGGACCATTGGAACAATGAGCAGTTCTTC CASSLADHWNNEQFF
TRBJ2-7 - TRBV29-1 TRBD2 TGCAGCGTGGCCCCTGGGGTAGCGGGATCCTACGAGCAGTACTTC CSVAPGVAGSYEQYF
TRBJ1-2 few TRBV4-3 TRBD1 TGCGCCAGCAGCCAAGATCCGACAGGGACTGGCTACACCTTC CASSQDPTGTGYTF